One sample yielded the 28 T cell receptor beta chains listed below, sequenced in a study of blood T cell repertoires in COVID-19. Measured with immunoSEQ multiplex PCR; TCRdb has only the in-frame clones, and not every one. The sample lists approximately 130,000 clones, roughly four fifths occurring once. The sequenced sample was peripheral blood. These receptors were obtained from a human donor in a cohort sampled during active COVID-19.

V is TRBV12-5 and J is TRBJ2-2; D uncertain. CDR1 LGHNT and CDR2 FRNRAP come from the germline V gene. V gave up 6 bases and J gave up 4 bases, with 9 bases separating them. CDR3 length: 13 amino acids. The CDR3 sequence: CASGRSGTGELFF. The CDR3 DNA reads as TGTGCTAGTGGGCGATCCGGCACCGGGGAGCTGTTTTTT.

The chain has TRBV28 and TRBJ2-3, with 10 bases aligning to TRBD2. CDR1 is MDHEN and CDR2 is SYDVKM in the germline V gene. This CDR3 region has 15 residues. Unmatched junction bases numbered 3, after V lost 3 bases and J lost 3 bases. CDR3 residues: CASSLSGGATDTQYF. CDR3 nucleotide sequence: TGTGCCAGCAGTTTGAGCGGGGGGGCAACAGATACGCAGTATTTT. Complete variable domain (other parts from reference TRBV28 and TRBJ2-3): DVKVTQSSRYLVKRTGEKVFLECVQDMDHENMFWYRQDPGLGLRLIYFSYDVKMKEKGDIPEGYSVSREKKERFSLILESASTNQTSMYLCASSLSGGATDTQYFGPGTRLTVL.

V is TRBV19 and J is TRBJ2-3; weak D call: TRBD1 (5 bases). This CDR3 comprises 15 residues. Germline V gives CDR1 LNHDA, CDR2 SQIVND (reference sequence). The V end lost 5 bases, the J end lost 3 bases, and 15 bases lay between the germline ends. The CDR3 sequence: CASSPARVGTDTQYF. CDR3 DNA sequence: TGTGCCAGTAGTCCAGCCAGGGTGGGGACAGATACGCAGTATTTT.

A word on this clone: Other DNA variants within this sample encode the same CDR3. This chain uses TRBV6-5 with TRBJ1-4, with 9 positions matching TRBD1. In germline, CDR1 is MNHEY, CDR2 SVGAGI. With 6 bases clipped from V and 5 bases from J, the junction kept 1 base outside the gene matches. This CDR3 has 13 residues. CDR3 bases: TGTGCCAGCAGGGACAGGGGCAATGAAAAACTGTTTTTT. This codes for CASRDRGNEKLFF.

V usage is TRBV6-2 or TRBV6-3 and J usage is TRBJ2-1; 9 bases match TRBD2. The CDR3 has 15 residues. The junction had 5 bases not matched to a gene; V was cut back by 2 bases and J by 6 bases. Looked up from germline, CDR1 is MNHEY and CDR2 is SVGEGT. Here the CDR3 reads CASSYSLAGTNEQFF. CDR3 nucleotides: TGTGCCAGCAGTTACAGCCTAGCGGGGACCAATGAGCAGTTCTTC.

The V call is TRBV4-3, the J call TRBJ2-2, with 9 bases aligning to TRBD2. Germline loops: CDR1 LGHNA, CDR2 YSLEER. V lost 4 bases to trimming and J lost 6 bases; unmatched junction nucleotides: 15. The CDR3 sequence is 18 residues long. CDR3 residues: CASSPGSHSGGFPGELFF. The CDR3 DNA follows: TGCGCCAGCAGCCCAGGATCCCATAGCGGGGGATTCCCCGGGGAGCTGTTTTTT.

For the CDR3, the DNA is TGCAGCGTTGAAGCCTTCGGGGGGCCGGTCGGGGAGCTGTTTTTT. This encodes CSVEAFGGPVGELFF. The chain couples TRBV29-1 to TRBJ2-2; D is possibly TRBD2 (7 bases). Germline V gene lookup returns CDR1 SQVTM and CDR2 ANQGSEA. The V end lost 1 base, the J end lost 7 bases, and 16 bases lay between the germline ends. This CDR3 is built from 15 residues.

CDR3 coding DNA: TGTGCCAGCAGTTATTCCGCAAACAGAAAAGAGACCCAGTACTTC. Translated: CASSYSANRKETQYF. The chain uses TRBV6-2 or TRBV6-3 and TRBJ2-5; D remains ambiguous. CDR3 length: 15 residues. Germline V gene data show CDR1 as MNHEY and CDR2 as SVGEGT. V shed 3 bases and J shed 3 bases, with 14 bases lying between them.

The CDR3 DNA reads as TGCGCCAGCAGCCAAGACCACTGGAGGAACCCCGGGGCCAACGTCCTGACTTTC. It codes for CASSQDHWRNPGANVLTF. This chain connects TRBV4-3 to TRBJ2-6; possible D gene TRBD2, 5 bases. V was cut by 0 bases and J by 4 bases, with 16 bases left in between. From germline, CDR1 is LGHNA and CDR2 YSLEER. There are 18 residues in the CDR3.

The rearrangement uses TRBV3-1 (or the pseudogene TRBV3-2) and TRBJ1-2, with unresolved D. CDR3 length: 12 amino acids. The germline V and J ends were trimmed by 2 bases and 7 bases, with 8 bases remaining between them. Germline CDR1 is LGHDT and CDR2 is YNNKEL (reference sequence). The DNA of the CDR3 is TGTGCCAGCAGCCAATACGTCGGTGGCTACACCTTC. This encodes CASSQYVGGYTF.

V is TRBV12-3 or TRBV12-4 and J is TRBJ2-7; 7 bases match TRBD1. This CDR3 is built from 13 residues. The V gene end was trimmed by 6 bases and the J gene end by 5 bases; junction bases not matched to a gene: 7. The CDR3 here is CASRGTGVHEQYF. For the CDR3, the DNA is TGTGCCAGCAGGGGTACAGGGGTCCACGAGCAGTACTTC.

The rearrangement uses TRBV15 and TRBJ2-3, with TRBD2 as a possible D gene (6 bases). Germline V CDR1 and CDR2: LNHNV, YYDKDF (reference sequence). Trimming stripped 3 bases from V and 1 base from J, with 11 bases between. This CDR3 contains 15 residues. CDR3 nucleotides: TGTGCCACCAGCAGGGGCCCGGGGGGCACAGATACGCAGTATTTT. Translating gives CATSRGPGGTDTQYF.

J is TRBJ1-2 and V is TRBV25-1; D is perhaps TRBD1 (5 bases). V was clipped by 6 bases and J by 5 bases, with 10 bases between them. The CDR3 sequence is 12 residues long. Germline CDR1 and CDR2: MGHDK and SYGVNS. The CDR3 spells CASREGLYGYTF. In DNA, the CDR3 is TGTGCCAGCAGGGAGGGGTTGTATGGCTACACCTTC.

The CDR3 is CASSYTGNTEAFF. The CDR3 nucleotides read TGTGCCAGCAGTTATACAGGGAACACTGAAGCTTTCTTT. This sequence joins TRBV12-3 or TRBV12-4 and TRBJ1-1; D perhaps matches TRBD1 (5 bases). This CDR3 region has 13 residues. Trimming left V 4 bases short and J 1 base short, with 7 bases between.

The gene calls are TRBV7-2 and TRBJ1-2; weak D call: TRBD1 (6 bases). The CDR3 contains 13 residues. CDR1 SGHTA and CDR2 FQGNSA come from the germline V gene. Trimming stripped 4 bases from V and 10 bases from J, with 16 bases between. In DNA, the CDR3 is TGTGCCAGCAGCTCGATGGCAGTGGGACACTACACCTTC. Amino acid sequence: CASSSMAVGHYTF.

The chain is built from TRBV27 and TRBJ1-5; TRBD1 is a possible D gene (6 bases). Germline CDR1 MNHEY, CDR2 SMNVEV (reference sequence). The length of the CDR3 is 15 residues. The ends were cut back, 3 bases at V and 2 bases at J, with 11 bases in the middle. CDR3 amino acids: CASSFLAGGNQPQHF. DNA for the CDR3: TGTGCCAGCAGTTTTCTGGCAGGGGGCAATCAGCCCCAGCATTTT.

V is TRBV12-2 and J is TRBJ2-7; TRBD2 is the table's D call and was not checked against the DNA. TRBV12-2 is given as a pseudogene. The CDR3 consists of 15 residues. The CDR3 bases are TGTGCAAGTCGCTTAAGGGGCGGGGCCCCCTACGAGCAGTACTTC. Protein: CASRLRGGAPYEQYF.

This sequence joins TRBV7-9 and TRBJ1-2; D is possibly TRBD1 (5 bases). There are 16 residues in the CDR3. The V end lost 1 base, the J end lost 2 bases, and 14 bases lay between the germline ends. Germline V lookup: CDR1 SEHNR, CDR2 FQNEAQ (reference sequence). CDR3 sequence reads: CASSLGPPDSNYGYTF. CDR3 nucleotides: TGTGCCAGCAGCTTAGGACCACCCGACAGCAACTATGGCTACACCTTC.

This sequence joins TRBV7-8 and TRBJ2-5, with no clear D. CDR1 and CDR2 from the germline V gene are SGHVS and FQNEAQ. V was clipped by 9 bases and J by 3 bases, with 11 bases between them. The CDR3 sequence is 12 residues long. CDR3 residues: CASTQYEETQYF. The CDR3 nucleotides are TGTGCCAGTACCCAGTATGAAGAGACCCAGTACTTC.

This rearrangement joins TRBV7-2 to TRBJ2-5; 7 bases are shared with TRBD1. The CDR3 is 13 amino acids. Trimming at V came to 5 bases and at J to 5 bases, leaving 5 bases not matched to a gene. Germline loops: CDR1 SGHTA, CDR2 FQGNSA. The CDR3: CASSRQGEETQYF. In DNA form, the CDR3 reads TGTGCCAGCAGCCGTCAGGGGGAGGAGACCCAGTACTTC.

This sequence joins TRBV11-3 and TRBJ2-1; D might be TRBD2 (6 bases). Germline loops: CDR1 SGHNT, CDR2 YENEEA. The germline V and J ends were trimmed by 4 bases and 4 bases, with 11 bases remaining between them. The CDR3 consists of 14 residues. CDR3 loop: CASSSGGVYNEQFF. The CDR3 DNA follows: TGTGCCAGCAGCTCGGGCGGGGTTTACAATGAGCAGTTCTTC.

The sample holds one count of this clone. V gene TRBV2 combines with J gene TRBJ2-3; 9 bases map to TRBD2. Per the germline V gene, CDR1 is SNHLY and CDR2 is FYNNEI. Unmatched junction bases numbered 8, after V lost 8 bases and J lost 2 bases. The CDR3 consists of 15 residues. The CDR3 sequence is CASGRSGGNTDTQYF. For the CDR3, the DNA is TGTGCCAGCGGACGGAGCGGGGGGAACACAGATACGCAGTATTTT.

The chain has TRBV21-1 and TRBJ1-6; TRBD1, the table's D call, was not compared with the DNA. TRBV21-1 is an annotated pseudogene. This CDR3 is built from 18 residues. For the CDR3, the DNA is TGTGCCAGCAGGAAAGACAGGGAGTTATCCTCCTATAATTCACCCCTCCACTTT. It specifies CASRKDRELSSYNSPLHF.

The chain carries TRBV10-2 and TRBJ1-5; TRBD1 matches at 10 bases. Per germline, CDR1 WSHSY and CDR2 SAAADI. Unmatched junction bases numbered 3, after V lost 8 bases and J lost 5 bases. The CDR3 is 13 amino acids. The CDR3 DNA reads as TGCGCCAGCCAAGGACAGGGGGATCAGCCCCAGCATTTT. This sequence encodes CASQGQGDQPQHF.

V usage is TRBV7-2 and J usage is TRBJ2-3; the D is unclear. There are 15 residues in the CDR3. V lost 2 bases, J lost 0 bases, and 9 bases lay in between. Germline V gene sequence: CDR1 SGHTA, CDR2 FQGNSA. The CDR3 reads CASSLNSPSTDTQYF. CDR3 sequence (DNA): TGTGCCAGCAGCTTAAACTCTCCTAGCACAGATACGCAGTATTTT.

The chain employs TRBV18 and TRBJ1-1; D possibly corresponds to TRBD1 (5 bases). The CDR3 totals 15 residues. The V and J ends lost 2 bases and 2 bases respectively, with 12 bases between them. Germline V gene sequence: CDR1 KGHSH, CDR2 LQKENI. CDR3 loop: CASSPLDTSNTEAFF. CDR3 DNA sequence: TGTGCCAGCTCACCATTGGACACATCAAACACTGAAGCTTTCTTT. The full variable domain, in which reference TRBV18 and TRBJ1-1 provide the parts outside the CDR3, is NAGVMQNPRHLVRRRGQEARLRCSPMKGHSHVYWYRQLPEEGLKFMVYLQKENIIDESGMPKERFSAEFPKEGPSILRIQQVVRGDSAAYFCASSPLDTSNTEAFFGQGTRLTVV.

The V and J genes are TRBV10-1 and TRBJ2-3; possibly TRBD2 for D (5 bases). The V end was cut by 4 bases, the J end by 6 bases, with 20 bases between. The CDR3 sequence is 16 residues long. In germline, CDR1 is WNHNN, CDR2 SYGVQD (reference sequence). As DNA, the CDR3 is TGCGCCAGCAGTGGCACGGCAGGAGAGGGTCGTGATACGCAGTATTTT. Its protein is CASSGTAGEGRDTQYF.

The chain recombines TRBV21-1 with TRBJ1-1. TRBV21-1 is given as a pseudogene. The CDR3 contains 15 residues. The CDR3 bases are TGTGCCAGCAACAAGGACTGGGTCGGAGTCACTGAAGCTTTCTTT. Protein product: CASNKDWVGVTEAFF.